This T cell receptor beta chain appears in the sequencing data of a study of beta chain features in type 1 diabetes. Study-wide points: All four CD4+ subsets of Type 1 diabetes patients contained TCRB CDR3s that were moderately but significantly shorter. There was a possibility that cDNA sequencing over-represented cells with high TCR expression. In the patient group, naive, central memory and Treg TCRB repertoires seemed more alike than in the healthy donor group.

Regarding this clone: Its target is not known.

Every single donor gave one heparinised blood draw, and these averaged roughly 100 mL. The V gene end was trimmed by 5 bases and the J gene end by 8 bases; junction bases not matched to a gene: 6. CDR3 length equals 13 residues. Germline V lookup: CDR1 MNHEY, CDR2 SMNVEV (reference sequence). The entirety of the isolated RNA underwent reverse transcription, so expressed TCRB transcripts were sequenced. Method: immunoSEQ multiplex PCR; TCRdb's copy keeps in-frame clones and lacks some. Of under 350,000 clones listed, 8% are singletons. The rearrangement uses TRBV27 and TRBJ1-5; 7 bases match TRBD1. The origin of this receptor is a woman aged 18-29 years in good health. What was sequenced was central memory CD4+ T cells from blood. The CDR3 is CASSPQGGKPQHF. In DNA, the CDR3 is TGTGCCAGCAGTCCTCAGGGGGGGAAGCCCCAGCATTTT.